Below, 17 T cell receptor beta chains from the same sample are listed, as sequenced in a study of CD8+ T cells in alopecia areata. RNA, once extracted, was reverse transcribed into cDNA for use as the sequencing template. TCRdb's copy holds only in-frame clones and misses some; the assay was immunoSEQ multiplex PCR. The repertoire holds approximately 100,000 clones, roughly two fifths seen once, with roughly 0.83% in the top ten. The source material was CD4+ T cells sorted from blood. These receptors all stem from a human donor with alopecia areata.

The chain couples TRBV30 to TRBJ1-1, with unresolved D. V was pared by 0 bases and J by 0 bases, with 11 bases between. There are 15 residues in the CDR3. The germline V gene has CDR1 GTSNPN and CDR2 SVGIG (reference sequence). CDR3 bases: TGTGCCTGGAGTGTCTGGGAAAGTATGAACACTGAAGCTTTCTTT. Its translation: CAWSVWESMNTEAFF.

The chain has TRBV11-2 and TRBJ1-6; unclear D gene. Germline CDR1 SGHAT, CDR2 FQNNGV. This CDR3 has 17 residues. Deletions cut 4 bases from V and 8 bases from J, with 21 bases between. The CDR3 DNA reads TGTGCCAGCAGCTCCCGGGCAGGCCCACGGATCGATTCACCCCTCCACTTT. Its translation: CASSSRAGPRIDSPLHF.

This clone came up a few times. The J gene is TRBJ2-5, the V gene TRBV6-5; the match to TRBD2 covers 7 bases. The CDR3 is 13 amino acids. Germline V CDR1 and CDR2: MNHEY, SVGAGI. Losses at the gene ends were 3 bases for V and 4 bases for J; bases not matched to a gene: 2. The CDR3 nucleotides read TGTGCCAGCAGTTATCGACTAGCAGAGACCCAGTACTTC. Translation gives CASSYRLAETQYF.

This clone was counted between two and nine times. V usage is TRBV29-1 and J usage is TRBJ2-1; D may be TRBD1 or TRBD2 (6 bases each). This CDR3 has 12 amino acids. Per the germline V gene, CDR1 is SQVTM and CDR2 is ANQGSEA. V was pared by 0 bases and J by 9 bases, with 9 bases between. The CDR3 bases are TGCAGCGTTGAAGAAGGGGGGACTGAGCAGTTCTTC. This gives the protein CSVEEGGTEQFF.

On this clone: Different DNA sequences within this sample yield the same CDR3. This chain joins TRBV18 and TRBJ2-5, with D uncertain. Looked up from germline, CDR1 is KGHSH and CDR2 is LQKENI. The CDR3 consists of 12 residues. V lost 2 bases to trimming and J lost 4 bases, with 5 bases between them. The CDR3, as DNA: TGTGCCAGCTCACCAAGAGGAGAGACCCAGTACTTC. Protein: CASSPRGETQYF.

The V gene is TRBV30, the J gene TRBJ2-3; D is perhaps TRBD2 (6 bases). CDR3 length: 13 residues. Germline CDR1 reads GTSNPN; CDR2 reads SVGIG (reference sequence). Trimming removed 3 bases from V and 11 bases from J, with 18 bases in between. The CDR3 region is CAWSHEPFGGQYF. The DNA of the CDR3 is TGTGCCTGGAGCCACGAGCCGTTCGGGGGGCAGTATTTT.

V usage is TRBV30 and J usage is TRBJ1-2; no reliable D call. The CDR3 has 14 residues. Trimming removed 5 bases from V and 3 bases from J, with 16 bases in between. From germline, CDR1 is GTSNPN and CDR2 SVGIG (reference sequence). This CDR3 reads CAWGTIGYDYGYTF. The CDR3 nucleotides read TGTGCCTGGGGTACGATAGGGTATGACTATGGCTACACCTTC. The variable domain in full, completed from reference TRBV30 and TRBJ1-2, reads SQTIHQWPATLVQPVGSPLSLECTVEGTSNPNLYWYRQAAGRGLQLLFYSVGIGQISSEVPQNLSASRPQDRQFILSSKKLLLSDSGFYLCAWGTIGYDYGYTFGSGTRLTVV.

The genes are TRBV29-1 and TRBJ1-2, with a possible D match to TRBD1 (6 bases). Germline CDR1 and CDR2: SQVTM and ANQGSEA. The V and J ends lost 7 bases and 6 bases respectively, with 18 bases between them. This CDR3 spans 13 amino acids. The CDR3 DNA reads TGCAGCGGTTATCGGGACACCGAACATGGCTACACCTTC. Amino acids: CSGYRDTEHGYTF. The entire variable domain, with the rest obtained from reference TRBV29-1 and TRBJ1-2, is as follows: SAVISQKPSRDICQRGTSLTIQCQVDSQVTMMFWYRQQPGQSLTLIATANQGSEATYESGFVIDKFPISRPNLTFSTLTVSNMSPEDSSIYLCSGYRDTEHGYTFGSGTRLTVV.

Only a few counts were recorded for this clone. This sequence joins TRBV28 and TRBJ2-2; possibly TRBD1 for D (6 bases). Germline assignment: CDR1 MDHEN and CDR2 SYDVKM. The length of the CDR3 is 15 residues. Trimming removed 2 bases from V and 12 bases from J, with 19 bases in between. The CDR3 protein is CASSLRNRPGVQLFF. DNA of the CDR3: TGTGCCAGCAGTTTACGGAACAGGCCAGGGGTTCAGCTGTTTTTT.

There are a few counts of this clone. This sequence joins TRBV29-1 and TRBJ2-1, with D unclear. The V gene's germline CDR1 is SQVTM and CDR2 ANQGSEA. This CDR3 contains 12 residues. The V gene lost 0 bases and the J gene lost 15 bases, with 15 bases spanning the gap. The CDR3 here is CSVEEVGLVAFF. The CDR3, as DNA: TGCAGCGTTGAAGAAGTCGGTCTAGTTGCGTTCTTC.

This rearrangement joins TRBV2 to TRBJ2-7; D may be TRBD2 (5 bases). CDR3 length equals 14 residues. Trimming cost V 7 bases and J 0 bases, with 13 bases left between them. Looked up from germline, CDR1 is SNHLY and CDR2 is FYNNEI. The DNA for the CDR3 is TGTGCCAGCAAGGCTCGGGGAGACTCCTACGAGCAGTACTTC. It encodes CASKARGDSYEQYF.

This chain's CDR3 is CASSLRSSGGEQFF. The CDR3 DNA reads as TGTGCCAGCAGCTTGCGATCTAGCGGGGGTGAGCAGTTCTTC. J is TRBJ2-1 and V is TRBV11-2, with TRBD2 identical over 10 bases. Per germline, CDR1 SGHAT and CDR2 FQNNGV. The length of the CDR3 is 14 residues. Losses at the gene ends were 3 bases for V and 9 bases for J; bases not matched to a gene: 5.

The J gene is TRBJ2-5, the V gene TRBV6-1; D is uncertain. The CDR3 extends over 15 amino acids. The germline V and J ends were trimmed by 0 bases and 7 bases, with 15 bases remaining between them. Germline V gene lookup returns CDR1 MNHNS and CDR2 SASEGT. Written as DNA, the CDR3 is TGTGCCAGCAGTGAAGCGCAAGGCAGAGGAGTGACCCAGTACTTC. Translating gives CASSEAQGRGVTQYF.

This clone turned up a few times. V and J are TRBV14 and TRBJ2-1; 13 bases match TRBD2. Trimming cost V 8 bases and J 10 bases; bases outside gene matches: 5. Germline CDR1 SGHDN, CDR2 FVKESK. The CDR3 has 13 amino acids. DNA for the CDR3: TGTGCCAGCCCCGGGACTAGCGGGAACGAGCAGTTCTTC. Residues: CASPGTSGNEQFF.

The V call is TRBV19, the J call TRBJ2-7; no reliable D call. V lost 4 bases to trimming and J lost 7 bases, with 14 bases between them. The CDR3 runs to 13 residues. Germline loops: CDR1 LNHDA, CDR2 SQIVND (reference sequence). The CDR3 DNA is TGTGCCAGTAGTACGACGACCGACTCGGAGCAGTACTTC. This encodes CASSTTTDSEQYF.

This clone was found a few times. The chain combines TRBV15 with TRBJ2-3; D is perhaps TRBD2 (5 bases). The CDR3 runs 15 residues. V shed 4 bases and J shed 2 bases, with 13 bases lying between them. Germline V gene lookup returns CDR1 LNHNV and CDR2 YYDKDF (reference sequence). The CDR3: CATSMNRGSTDTQYF. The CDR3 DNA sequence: TGTGCCACCAGCATGAATCGGGGTTCCACAGATACGCAGTATTTT.

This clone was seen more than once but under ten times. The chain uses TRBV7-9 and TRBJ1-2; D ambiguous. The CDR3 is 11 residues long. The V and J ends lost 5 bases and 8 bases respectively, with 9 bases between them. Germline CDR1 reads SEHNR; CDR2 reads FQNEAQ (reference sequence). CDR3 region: CASSLEYGYTF. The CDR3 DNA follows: TGTGCCAGCAGCCTTGAGTACGGCTACACCTTC.